A selection of T cell receptor beta chains follows, all from one sample in a study of T-cell reconstitution after alpha-beta-depleted transplantation in children. One entry per CDR3 protein results from TCRdb running MiXCR on the PCR reads. The repertoire has about 600,000 distinct CDR3 sequences, roughly 13% of them found once; the top ten carry approximately 2.1%. The material was PBMCs, mostly from graft donor cells, obtained 360 days after TCRalphabeta/CD19-depleted stem cell transplant. All receptors come from a male patient under 18 who had a stem cell transplant for acute myeloid leukemia, so the T cells may come from the graft donor. The CDR3 runs from the conserved cysteine through the conserved F or W. A D gene is named only where the DNA matches it firmly. Not all rows give a size; the values are once, few, many and, for expanded clones, a class.

v_gene: TRBV25-1; j_gene: TRBJ2-1; abundance: -; d_gene: TRBD2; CDR3aa: CASSEYLGLAGYNEQFF; CDR3nt: TGTGCCAGCAGTGAATACTTGGGACTAGCGGGTTACAATGAGCAGTTCTTC
v_gene: TRBV12-3/TRBV12-4; j_gene: TRBJ2-1; abundance: many; d_gene: -; CDR3aa: CASSWGAGADEQFF; CDR3nt: TGTGCCAGCAGTTGGGGGGCGGGAGCGGATGAGCAGTTCTTC
v_gene: TRBV5-1; j_gene: TRBJ2-5; abundance: -; d_gene: TRBD2; CDR3aa: CASSRLAGGPETQYF; CDR3nt: TGCGCCAGCAGCCGACTAGCGGGAGGGCCAGAGACCCAGTACTTC
v_gene: TRBV28; j_gene: TRBJ2-2; abundance: few; d_gene: TRBD2; CDR3aa: CASSLPGWLAGGPRTGELFF; CDR3nt: TGTGCCAGCAGTCTACCGGGGTGGCTAGCGGGAGGGCCACGGACCGGGGAGCTGTTTTTT
v_gene: TRBV10-3; j_gene: TRBJ1-1; abundance: -; d_gene: -; CDR3aa: CAISPGPHLEAFF; CDR3nt: TGTGCCATCAGCCCCGGGCCCCACCTTGAAGCTTTCTTT
v_gene: TRBV6-5; j_gene: TRBJ2-7; abundance: -; d_gene: -; CDR3aa: CASSYSHGSSYEQYF; CDR3nt: TGTGCCAGCAGTTACTCTCACGGGAGCTCCTACGAGCAGTACTTC
v_gene: TRBV27; j_gene: TRBJ2-3; abundance: -; d_gene: -; CDR3aa: CASRRVVRRDKDTQYF; CDR3nt: TGTGCCAGCAGGAGAGTTGTTAGGCGGGATAAAGATACGCAGTATTTT
v_gene: TRBV7-2; j_gene: TRBJ2-7; abundance: once; d_gene: TRBD2; CDR3aa: CASSGTSGSWIYEQYF; CDR3nt: TGTGCCAGCAGCGGGACTAGCGGGAGTTGGATCTACGAGCAGTACTTC
v_gene: TRBV12-3/TRBV12-4; j_gene: TRBJ2-6; abundance: -; d_gene: -; CDR3aa: CASSLRGGQPPGANVLTF; CDR3nt: TGTGCCAGCAGTTTAAGGGGTGGGCAGCCCCCTGGGGCCAACGTCCTGACTTTC
v_gene: TRBV4-3; j_gene: TRBJ2-1; abundance: few; d_gene: TRBD2; CDR3aa: CASSEGLAGLRDNEQFF; CDR3nt: TGCGCCAGCAGCGAAGGACTAGCGGGTTTAAGAGACAATGAGCAGTTCTTC
v_gene: TRBV7-2; j_gene: TRBJ2-1; abundance: -; d_gene: -; CDR3aa: CASRLWNEQFF; CDR3nt: TGTGCCAGCAGGTTGTGGAATGAGCAGTTCTTC
v_gene: TRBV12-1; j_gene: TRBJ2-5; abundance: -; d_gene: -; CDR3aa: CASSMSGTSGNQETQYF; CDR3nt: TGTGCCAGCAGCATGTCCGGGACTAGCGGGAACCAAGAGACCCAGTACTTC
v_gene: TRBV19; j_gene: TRBJ2-2; abundance: -; d_gene: -; CDR3aa: CASSIDILFQRAGELFF; CDR3nt: TGTGCCAGTAGTATAGATATCCTTTTCCAAAGGGCCGGGGAGCTGTTTTTT
v_gene: TRBV20-1; j_gene: TRBJ2-3; abundance: many; d_gene: TRBD2; CDR3aa: CSARVASGSVTDTQYF; CDR3nt: TGCAGTGCTAGAGTAGCTAGCGGGAGTGTCACAGATACGCAGTATTTT
v_gene: TRBV6-1; j_gene: TRBJ2-7; abundance: few; d_gene: -; CDR3aa: CASSRQNSYEQYF; CDR3nt: TGTGCCAGCAGTAGGCAGAACTCCTACGAGCAGTACTTC
v_gene: TRBV12-3/TRBV12-4; j_gene: TRBJ2-7; abundance: -; d_gene: -; CDR3aa: CASSPLRRDVEQYF; CDR3nt: TGTGCCAGCAGCCCACTGCGGAGGGATGTCGAGCAGTACTTC
v_gene: TRBV7-8; j_gene: TRBJ2-5; abundance: few; d_gene: TRBD2; CDR3aa: CASGSGREETQYF; CDR3nt: TGTGCCAGTGGTAGCGGGAGAGAAGAGACCCAGTACTTC
v_gene: TRBV4-2; j_gene: TRBJ2-5; abundance: few; d_gene: TRBD2; CDR3aa: CASSQGGLDTGWETQYF; CDR3nt: TGTGCCAGCAGCCAAGGGGGACTAGATACAGGGTGGGAGACCCAGTACTTC
v_gene: TRBV4-2; j_gene: TRBJ1-3; abundance: many; d_gene: -; CDR3aa: CASSPPGRAGNTIYF; CDR3nt: TGTGCCAGCAGCCCGCCCGGCAGGGCTGGAAACACCATATATTTT
v_gene: TRBV28; j_gene: TRBJ1-5; abundance: few; d_gene: TRBD1; CDR3aa: CASRTRGNQPQHF; CDR3nt: TGTGCCAGCAGGACCAGGGGGAATCAGCCCCAGCATTTT
v_gene: TRBV6-4; j_gene: TRBJ2-2; abundance: -; d_gene: -; CDR3aa: CASSLKPAGELFF; CDR3nt: TGTGCCAGCAGCCTTAAACCCGCGGGAGAGCTGTTTTTT
v_gene: TRBV4-2; j_gene: TRBJ2-2; abundance: many; d_gene: -; CDR3aa: CASRQGGQNTGELFF; CDR3nt: TGTGCCAGCAGACAAGGGGGACAGAACACCGGGGAGCTGTTTTTT
v_gene: TRBV2; j_gene: TRBJ2-7; abundance: many; d_gene: -; CDR3aa: CASLQPSASYEQYF; CDR3nt: TGTGCCAGCTTACAGCCTTCCGCTTCCTACGAGCAGTACTTC
v_gene: TRBV28; j_gene: TRBJ2-5; abundance: few; d_gene: -; CDR3aa: CASSLSLGETQYF; CDR3nt: TGTGCCAGCAGCCTCTCCCTGGGGGAGACCCAGTACTTC
v_gene: TRBV29-1; j_gene: TRBJ2-1; abundance: few; d_gene: TRBD2; CDR3aa: CSVEDRFGLASYNEQFF; CDR3nt: TGCAGCGTTGAAGATCGATTCGGACTAGCCTCCTACAATGAGCAGTTCTTC